The clone carrying this TCR beta chain was counted only a few times. Its antigen is unidentified. This CDR3 is 16 amino acids long. Germline V lookup: CDR1 MNHEY, CDR2 SVGEGT. The V end lost 6 bases, the J end lost 3 bases, and 17 bases lay between the germline ends. This entry is derived from a study of T cells after yellow fever vaccination. The study, taken as a whole, reports: Just a small share of clonotypes turned up in the CD4 compartment as well as the CD8 compartment.

TCRdb reprocessed the 5' RACE reads via MiXCR and lists one record per CDR3 protein. The sample yields 400,000 to 450,000 distinct CDR3 sequences, around 20% seen once. Sequencing was performed on PBMCs, taken before the yellow fever booster vaccination. The chain joins TRBV6-2 or TRBV6-3 to TRBJ2-2, with D perhaps TRBD1 or TRBD2 (6 bases each). This sequence was found in a man between 18 and 35 years old who received the YFV17D yellow fever vaccine. CDR3 in amino acids: CASRRKGGRYTGELFF. The CDR3 bases are TGTGCCAGCAGGCGTAAGGGGGGCCGTTACACCGGGGAGCTGTTTTTT.